What follows are 24 T cell receptor beta chains derived from one specimen sequenced in a study of synovial regulatory T cells in juvenile arthritis. Here immunoSEQ multiplex PCR was the method, and the copy in TCRdb shows in-frame clones only, minus some. This sample carries 1,500 or so clones, with about 25% going to the ten biggest clones. Matched peripheral blood accompanied the synovial fluid taken from each patient with active arthritis. The sequencing input was Treg cells from the synovium. These receptors were collected from a donor aged 2-35 years with juvenile idiopathic arthritis.

This chain links TRBV6-4 with TRBJ2-2. CDR1 is MRHNA, CDR2 SNTAGT, per germline. CDR3 length: 15 amino acids. No DNA was logged. The CDR3 spells CASSQRIGGSGELFF.

Judged by frequency, this clone is medium-sized. The chain couples TRBV7-2 to TRBJ1-5. This CDR3 has 13 residues. Only the protein sequence is given. Germline CDR1 SGHTA, CDR2 FQGNSA. CDR3 loop: CASSLDGVQPQHF.

This rearrangement joins TRBV10-1 to TRBJ2-5; TCRdb's D call of TRBD1 is untestable without DNA. This CDR3 comprises 16 residues. No DNA is listed. Per germline, CDR1 WNHNN and CDR2 SYGVQD (reference sequence). The CDR3 sequence is CASSESIGDIQETQYF.

This clone ranks as medium-sized in terms of frequency. This sequence joins TRBV5-1 and TRBJ1-4; as DNA is missing, the TRBD1 call by TCRdb cannot be tested. This CDR3 comprises 14 residues. No DNA was logged. CDR1 and CDR2 from the germline V gene are SGHRS and YFSETQ. The CDR3 sequence is CASRPLRTGLKLFF.

This clone is deemed medium-sized by its frequency. This chain uses TRBV11-3 with TRBJ1-3; TCRdb proposes TRBD1, but this gene call is untestable without DNA. Germline CDR1 is SGHNT and CDR2 is YENEEA. CDR3 length: 13 residues. No DNA has been recorded. This chain's CDR3 is CASSLGPGNTIYF.

Its frequency marks this clone as medium-sized. V usage is TRBV19 and J usage is TRBJ1-1. Germline CDR1 LNHDA, CDR2 SQIVND (reference sequence). CDR3 length: 13 amino acids. The DNA sequence is not available. CDR3 sequence: CASSMVDWGEAFF.

The gene calls are TRBV15 and TRBJ1-6. The germline V gene encodes CDR1 LNHNV and CDR2 YYDKDF (reference sequence). The CDR3 is 15 residues long. No DNA sequence is on record. The CDR3: CATSRDPGGESPLHF.

This clone is labeled large based on frequency. The rearrangement links TRBV7-9 to TRBJ2-7; the TCRdb call, TRBD2, lacks DNA for checking. Looked up from germline, CDR1 is SEHNR and CDR2 is FQNEAQ (reference sequence). The length of the CDR3 is 16 residues. No DNA has been recorded. CDR3 in amino acids: CASSKLLGGGTYEQYF.

The V and J genes are TRBV25-1 and TRBJ2-7; the TCRdb call, TRBD1, lacks DNA for checking. This CDR3 has 15 amino acids. The DNA is not on file. Germline lookup yields CDR1 MGHDK and CDR2 SYGVNS. CDR3 residues: CASSDGTGFIYEQYF.

The chain combines TRBV9 with TRBJ2-1; the D gene TCRdb calls, TRBD2, cannot be checked with no DNA. The germline V gene has CDR1 SGDLS and CDR2 YYNGEE. This CDR3 spans 16 amino acids. Nucleotide data are not available. Here the CDR3 reads CASSAPRGARTNEQFF.

This clone is called large based on its frequency. The chain links TRBV6-5 to TRBJ1-3; TCRdb indicates TRBD1, and absent DNA this call remains unverified. Per the germline V gene, CDR1 is MNHEY and CDR2 is SVGAGI. CDR3 length: 16 residues. There is no recorded DNA. CDR3 amino acids: CASSSRTGVTGNTIYF.

In terms of frequency, this clone is medium-sized. CDR3 sequence reads: CASSLTGTSGGPSPYEQYF. The chain recombines TRBV27 with TRBJ2-7; TCRdb's assignment of TRBD2 cannot be checked, as there is no DNA. CDR3 length equals 19 residues. No DNA is given. Germline loops: CDR1 MNHEY, CDR2 SMNVEV (reference sequence).

The genes are TRBV5-4 and TRBJ2-3; TCRdb reports TRBD2, a call that lacks DNA to check it against. Germline V CDR1 and CDR2: SGHNT, YYREEE (reference sequence). The CDR3 has 16 amino acids. A DNA sequence was not provided. The CDR3 sequence is CASSLASGWLTDTQYF. Combining the CDR3 with reference TRBV5-4 and TRBJ2-3 gives the whole variable domain ETGVTQSPTHLIKTRGQQVTLRCSSQSGHNTVSWYQQALGQGPQFIFQYYREEENGRGNFPPRFSGLQFPNYSSELNVNALELDDSALYLCASSLASGWLTDTQYFGPGTRLTVL.

According to its frequency, this clone is medium-sized. V gene TRBV27 combines with J gene TRBJ1-2. The CDR3 consists of 13 residues. A DNA sequence was not provided. Per germline, CDR1 MNHEY and CDR2 SMNVEV (reference sequence). The chain's CDR3 is CASKPRARSGYTF.

The rearrangement joins TRBV7-2 to TRBJ1-1. This CDR3 region has 15 residues. There is no recorded DNA. Germline assignment: CDR1 SGHTA and CDR2 FQGNSA. CDR3 region: CASSLIGGAGTEAFF.

Measured by frequency, this clone is medium-sized (0.01 to 0.1%). CDR3 protein: CASSYSPDSSYEQYF. V usage is TRBV6-5 and J usage is TRBJ2-7; TCRdb picks TRBD1, but there is no DNA to check that call. The CDR3 covers 15 residues. DNA was not recorded. Looked up from germline, CDR1 is MNHEY and CDR2 is SVGAGI.

Considering frequency, this clone is medium-sized. The gene calls are TRBV2 and TRBJ2-1; TCRdb designates TRBD2, a call that cannot be tested without DNA. CDR3 size: 15 residues. DNA is not on record. Germline CDR1 and CDR2: SNHLY and FYNNEI. CDR3 protein: CASHPGGGPYNEQFF.

J is TRBJ2-7 and V is TRBV7-9. This CDR3 is 16 amino acids long. Only the protein sequence is given. Germline CDR1 reads SEHNR; CDR2 reads FQNEAQ (reference sequence). This CDR3 is CASSLVGGSGSYEQYF.

This clone ranks as large (0.1 to 1%) in terms of frequency. V usage is TRBV5-6 and J usage is TRBJ2-3. The V gene's germline CDR1 is SGHDT and CDR2 YYEEEE. The CDR3 spans 14 residues. The nucleotide record is missing. Here the CDR3 reads CASSLSSLTDTQYF.

The CDR3 protein is CASSPQAGLGNQPQHF. The chain uses TRBV27 and TRBJ1-5; no DNA is available, so the TRBD1 call from TCRdb remains unchecked. From germline, CDR1 is MNHEY and CDR2 SMNVEV (reference sequence). CDR3 length: 16 residues. No DNA sequence is on record.

This clone registers medium-sized by frequency. The V gene is TRBV6-6, the J gene TRBJ2-5; TCRdb calls TRBD2, which cannot be checked without DNA. Germline V gene data show CDR1 as MNHNY and CDR2 as SVGAGI (reference sequence). The CDR3 is 12 residues long. No DNA appears here. CDR3 amino acids: CAARGGQETQYF.

This clone registers medium-sized by frequency. The CDR3 sequence: CASSLGAQRDEQFF. The chain links TRBV5-1 to TRBJ2-1. Looked up from germline, CDR1 is SGHRS and CDR2 is YFSETQ. The CDR3 runs to 14 residues. No DNA is recorded.

CDR3 amino acids: CASSQGVEQYF. This chain uses TRBV9 with TRBJ2-7; TCRdb reports TRBD1, a call that lacks DNA to check it against. The CDR3 runs to 11 residues. The coding DNA is unavailable. CDR1 is SGDLS and CDR2 is YYNGEE in the germline V gene.

By frequency, this clone registers medium-sized. The chain couples TRBV18 to TRBJ2-7. Germline V gene sequence: CDR1 KGHSH, CDR2 LQKENI. The CDR3 sequence is 14 residues long. DNA was not recorded. The CDR3 sequence: CASSPPAGPYEQYF.